The 5 T cell receptor beta chains reported below all come from one sample, sequenced in a study of blood T cell repertoires in COVID-19. Sequenced by immunoSEQ multiplex PCR; TCRdb stores in-frame clones only, minus some. The table lists roughly 500,000 clones, over 75% of them singletons. Source material: peripheral blood. All receptors derive from a human donor in a cohort sampled during active COVID-19.

DNA for the CDR3: TGTGCCAGCATCCTCGAGGGGGCTAACTACAATGAGCAGTTCTTC. This encodes CASILEGANYNEQFF. The rearrangement links TRBV28 to TRBJ2-1; 7 bases line up with TRBD1. The V gene's germline CDR1 is MDHEN and CDR2 SYDVKM. Unmatched junction bases numbered 9, after V lost 7 bases and J lost 3 bases. The CDR3 totals 15 residues.

The chain is built from TRBV9 and TRBJ1-3; 8 bases are shared with TRBD1. The CDR3 is 15 amino acids. Trimming at V came to 4 bases and at J to 2 bases, leaving 5 bases not matched to a gene. Germline values: CDR1 SGDLS, CDR2 YYNGEE. As DNA, the CDR3 is TGTGCCAGCAGCCCTCAGGACAGGGCTGGAAACACCATATATTTT. It encodes CASSPQDRAGNTIYF.

V is TRBV10-3 and J is TRBJ1-4; D gene unclear. Trimming took 2 bases from V and 2 from J, leaving 9 bases between them. Germline CDR1 and CDR2: ENHRY and SYGVKD. The CDR3 sequence is 15 residues long. CDR3 DNA sequence: TGTGCCATCAGTGAGACGGGGAGGACTAATGAAAAACTGTTTTTT. Translating it yields CAISETGRTNEKLFF.

The V gene is TRBV4-1, the J gene TRBJ2-3, with TRBD2 identical over 9 bases. CDR1 is MGHRA, CDR2 YSYEKL, per germline. The V and J ends lost 0 bases and 14 bases, in that order; junction bases with no gene match: 9. The CDR3 spans 14 residues. CDR3 in amino acids: CASSQDRSGRTRYF. In nucleotides, the CDR3 is TGCGCCAGCAGCCAAGATCGAAGCGGGAGGACCCGGTATTTT.

CDR3 DNA: TGTGCCAGCACCGGTAGGCGGGACCATACGAACACCGGGGAGCTGTTTTTT. This sequence encodes CASTGRRDHTNTGELFF. The chain links TRBV11-2 to TRBJ2-2; D might be TRBD2 (6 bases). Trimming took 7 bases from V and 0 from J, leaving 18 bases between them. The CDR3 runs 17 residues. The germline V gene has CDR1 SGHAT and CDR2 FQNNGV.